This T cell receptor beta chain stems from a study of cytomegalovirus exposure and HLA in healthy donors. 13 Jbeta primers and 60 Vbeta primers were used for the PCR. Assay used: immunoSEQ multiplex PCR; TCRdb lists only in-frame clones, some missing. In the table there are 150,000 or so clones, about 80% of which are singletons. The CDR3 is 14 amino acids. CDR1 MNHEY and CDR2 SMNVEV come from the germline V gene (reference sequence). V was pared by 5 bases and J by 3 bases, with 11 bases between. This rearrangement joins TRBV27 to TRBJ2-1, with D unresolved. This receptor was identified in a young man in good health and CMV-seropositive. Source material: PBMCs. The CDR3 DNA sequence: TGTGCCAGCAGTCAAACTCTCCTCTACAATGAGCAGTTCTTC. Residues: CASSQTLLYNEQFF.